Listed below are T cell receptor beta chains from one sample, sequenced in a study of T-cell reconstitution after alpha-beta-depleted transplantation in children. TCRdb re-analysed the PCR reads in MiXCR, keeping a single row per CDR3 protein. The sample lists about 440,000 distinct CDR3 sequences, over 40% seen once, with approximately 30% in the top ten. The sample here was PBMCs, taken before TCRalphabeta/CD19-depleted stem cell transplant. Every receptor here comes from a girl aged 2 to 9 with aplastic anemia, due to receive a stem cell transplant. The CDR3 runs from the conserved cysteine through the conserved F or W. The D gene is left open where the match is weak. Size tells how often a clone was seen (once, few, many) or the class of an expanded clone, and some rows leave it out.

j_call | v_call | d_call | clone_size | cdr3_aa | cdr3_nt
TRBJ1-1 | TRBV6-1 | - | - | CASNPAPQGTEAFF | TGTGCCAGCAACCCGGCTCCGCAGGGCACTGAAGCTTTCTTT
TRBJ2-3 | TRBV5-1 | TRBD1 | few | CASSLDQGGVTDTQYF | TGCGCCAGCAGCCTTGATCAAGGGGGCGTCACAGATACGCAGTATTTT
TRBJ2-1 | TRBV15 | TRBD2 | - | CATSRQLADEQFF | TGTGCCACCAGCAGACAACTAGCGGATGAGCAGTTCTTC
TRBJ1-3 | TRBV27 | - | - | CASSFHSGTAGNTIYF | TGTGCCAGCAGTTTTCACTCCGGGACGGCTGGAAACACCATATATTTT
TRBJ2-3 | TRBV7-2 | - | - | CASSFAYRVGTQYF | TGTGCCAGCAGTTTCGCCTACAGGGTCGGCACGCAGTATTTT
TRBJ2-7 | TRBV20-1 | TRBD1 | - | CSARAPTGGREQYF | TGCAGTGCTAGAGCCCCGACAGGGGGCCGAGAGCAGTACTTC
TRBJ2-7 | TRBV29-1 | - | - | CSVEGWGGTYEQYF | TGCAGCGTTGAAGGGTGGGGGGGCACCTACGAGCAGTACTTC
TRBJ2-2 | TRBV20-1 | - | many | CSARDPGGTNTGELFF | TGCAGTGCTAGAGATCCCGGCGGGACGAACACCGGGGAGCTGTTTTTT
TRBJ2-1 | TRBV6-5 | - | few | CASTRASYNEQFF | TGTGCCAGCACTAGGGCCTCATACAATGAGCAGTTCTTC
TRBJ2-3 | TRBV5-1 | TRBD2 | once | CASSLSGLAGLMDTQYF | TGCGCCAGCAGCTTGAGCGGACTAGCGGGTTTGATGGATACGCAGTATTTT
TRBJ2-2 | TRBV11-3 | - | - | CACSPASAGELFF | TGTGCCTGCAGCCCCGCTAGCGCCGGGGAGCTGTTTTTT
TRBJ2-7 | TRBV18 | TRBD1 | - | CASSLRTGDPYEQYF | TGTGCCAGCTCACTTCGGACAGGGGACCCTTACGAGCAGTACTTC
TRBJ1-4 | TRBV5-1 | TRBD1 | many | CASSQTTGTNEKLFF | TGCGCCAGCAGCCAAACGACAGGGACTAATGAAAAACTGTTTTTT
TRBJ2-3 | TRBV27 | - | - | CASSLPPDRERFLALPDTQYF | TGTGCCAGCAGTTTACCCCCGGACAGAGAGAGATTCTTAGCCCTCCCAGATACGCAGTATTTT
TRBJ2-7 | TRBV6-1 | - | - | CASSEAGRPYEQYF | TGTGCCAGCAGTGAAGCGGGACGACCCTACGAGCAGTACTTC
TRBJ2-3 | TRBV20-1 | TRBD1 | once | CSAIQGARADTQYF | TGCAGTGCTATACAGGGGGCTAGGGCAGATACGCAGTATTTT
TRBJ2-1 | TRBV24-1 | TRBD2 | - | CATSDFASGGAYNEQFF | TGTGCCACCAGTGATTTCGCTAGCGGGGGCGCCTACAATGAGCAGTTCTTC
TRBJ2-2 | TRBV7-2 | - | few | CASSFLAGELFF | TGTGCCAGCAGCTTTTTGGCCGGGGAGCTGTTTTTT
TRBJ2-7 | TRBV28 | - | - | CASNPEGESYEQYF | TGTGCCAGCAACCCGGAGGGGGAATCCTACGAGCAGTACTTC